The sequence of this T cell receptor beta chain was determined in a study of blood T cell repertoires in COVID-19. Background on the study: Spain, Italy and the United States supplied samples that represented acute and convalescent COVID-19. The analysed material was cDNA or gDNA that came from T cells, B-cell-depleted T cells, or PBMCs.

TCRdb keeps only in-frame clones here, not all; method: immunoSEQ multiplex PCR. Counted here are 400,000 to 450,000 clones, around 91% occurring once; the ten biggest clones make up around 0.6%. The CDR3 is 13 amino acids. Germline CDR1 LGHDT, CDR2 YNNKEL (reference sequence). The V gene lost 4 bases and the J gene lost 7 bases, with 13 bases spanning the gap. The sample was PBMCs or T cells enriched from blood (not recorded which). This receptor was obtained from a man aged 18 to 29 who had recovered from COVID-19. This chain joins TRBV3-1 (or the pseudogene TRBV3-2) and TRBJ1-2; D is ambiguous. CDR3 residues: CASSRLIAAGYTF. The CDR3 DNA reads TGTGCCAGCAGCCGTCTCATAGCAGCTGGCTACACCTTC.